The 23 T cell receptor beta chains presented below share a single source sample, sequenced in a study of blood T cell repertoires in COVID-19. The table came from immunoSEQ multiplex PCR; TCRdb's copy has only in-frame clones and leaves some out. Of about 62,000 clones listed, roughly 92% are singletons. Sequenced sample: peripheral blood. The receptors here all came from a human donor in a cohort sampled during active COVID-19.

J is TRBJ2-5 and V is TRBV7-9, with TRBD1 as a possible D gene (5 bases). From germline, CDR1 is SEHNR and CDR2 FQNEAQ (reference sequence). Trimming stripped 11 bases from V and 5 bases from J, with 21 bases between. This CDR3 is 14 amino acids long. The CDR3 reads CARMGGALGETQYF. CDR3 in DNA: TGTGCCCGAATGGGTGGGGCCTTGGGGGAGACCCAGTACTTC.

V and J are TRBV6-2 or TRBV6-3 and TRBJ1-5, with unresolved D. Trimming took off 2 bases at V and 5 bases at J, with 13 bases between the two ends. There are 15 residues in the CDR3. Germline V lookup: CDR1 MNHEY, CDR2 SVGEGT. Here the CDR3 reads CASSYRTGVHQPQHF. CDR3 nucleotide sequence: TGTGCCAGCAGTTACCGGACGGGAGTTCATCAGCCCCAGCATTTT.

The V and J genes are TRBV5-1 and TRBJ2-4; 9 nucleotides agree with TRBD2. In germline, CDR1 is SGHRS, CDR2 YFSETQ. The J segment lost 8 bases and the V segment lost 3 bases, leaving 3 bases of the junction unmatched. This CDR3 region has 13 residues. Here the CDR3 DNA reads TGCGCCAGCAGCTCTTTAGCGGGGGACATTCAGTACTTC. Amino acid sequence: CASSSLAGDIQYF.

The chain is built from TRBV30 and TRBJ1-5, with a weak D call TRBD1 (5 bases). Germline lookup yields CDR1 GTSNPN and CDR2 SVGIG (reference sequence). There are 14 residues in the CDR3. Deletions cut 2 bases from V and 5 bases from J, with 13 bases between. This chain's CDR3 is CAWSQGNLDQPQHF. CDR3 sequence (DNA): TGTGCCTGGAGTCAGGGAAATTTGGATCAGCCCCAGCATTTT.

The CDR3 protein is CASSKQSYEQYF. The CDR3 nucleotides read TGTGCCAGCAGCAAACAGTCCTACGAGCAGTACTTC. The V gene is TRBV11-2, the J gene TRBJ2-7; D is undetermined. The CDR3 covers 12 residues. Germline assignment: CDR1 SGHAT and CDR2 FQNNGV. Trimming removed 5 bases from V and 1 base from J, with 6 bases in between.

The chain's CDR3 is CASSYGQGGYNEQFF. CDR3 bases: TGTGCCAGCAGCTACGGACAGGGAGGATACAATGAGCAGTTCTTC. This chain connects TRBV3-1 (or the pseudogene TRBV3-2) to TRBJ2-1; 8 bases map to TRBD1. After removal of 5 bases from V and 4 bases from J, the junction contained 7 bases not matched to a gene. Germline CDR1 and CDR2: LGHDT and YNNKEL (reference sequence). The CDR3 spans 15 residues.

V is TRBV12-5 and J is TRBJ2-5, with 11 bases lining up with TRBD1. This CDR3 region has 15 residues. Germline V CDR1 and CDR2: LGHNT, FRNRAP. Losses at the gene ends were 1 base for V and 3 bases for J; bases not matched to a gene: 1. The CDR3 DNA follows: TGTGCTAGTGGTTTGGAGGGACAGGGGGAAGAGACCCAGTACTTC. Translated, it gives CASGLEGQGEETQYF.

The chain combines TRBV7-2 with TRBJ1-4, with D possibly TRBD1 on 5 matching bases. Germline V gives CDR1 SGHTA, CDR2 FQGNSA. There are 13 residues in the CDR3. Trimming cost V 5 bases and J 6 bases, with 10 bases left between them. CDR3 region: CASSDDSDEKLFF. CDR3 DNA sequence: TGTGCCAGCAGCGACGACAGCGATGAAAAACTGTTTTTT. Based on the CDR3 plus reference TRBV7-2 and TRBJ1-4, the full variable domain is GAGVSQSPSNKVTEKGKDVELRCDPISGHTALYWYRQSLGQGLEFLIYFQGNSAPDKSGLPSDRFSAERTGGSVSTLTIQRTQQEDSAVYLCASSDDSDEKLFFGSGTQLSVL.

The V call is TRBV2, the J call TRBJ1-2; the match to TRBD1 covers 8 bases. The CDR3 is 13 amino acids. Germline lookup yields CDR1 SNHLY and CDR2 FYNNEI. The ends lost 4 bases at V and 9 bases at J; junction bases unmatched: 7. The CDR3 is CASSVAGGGSYTF. The CDR3 coding sequence is TGTGCCAGCAGTGTTGCAGGGGGCGGCAGCTACACCTTC.

The rearrangement links TRBV7-6 to TRBJ1-6, with D tentatively TRBD1 (6 bases). The ends were cut back, 0 bases at V and 8 bases at J, with 11 bases in the middle. Per the germline V gene, CDR1 is SGHVS and CDR2 is FNYEAQ. This CDR3 comprises 15 residues. CDR3 sequence reads: CASSLAGQLDSPLHF. CDR3 DNA sequence: TGTGCCAGCAGCTTAGCAGGACAGCTCGATTCACCCCTCCACTTT.

This clone was detected a few times. The CDR3 coding sequence is TGTGCCAGCAGCCCTAGAGAGGGGGCGCGTCAGCCCCAGCATTTT. Protein sequence: CASSPREGARQPQHF. The rearrangement links TRBV7-8 to TRBJ1-5; 7 bases agree with TRBD1. Germline CDR1 SGHVS, CDR2 FQNEAQ. CDR3 length: 15 amino acids. Unmatched junction bases numbered 10, after V lost 5 bases and J lost 6 bases.

The genes are TRBV4-2 and TRBJ2-3; 13 nucleotides agree with TRBD2. CDR3 size: 21 residues. V lost 3 bases, J lost 5 bases, and 20 bases stayed unmatched. The germline V gene encodes CDR1 LGHNA and CDR2 YNFKEQ. The chain's CDR3 is CASSHPPLAGGLDLFVDTQYF. As DNA, the CDR3 is TGTGCCAGCAGCCATCCACCACTAGCGGGGGGGCTCGATCTTTTTGTAGATACGCAGTATTTT.

The DNA of the CDR3 is TGTGCCAGCTCCCAGACCTCCGAGTTGGGACAGAGCACTGAAGCTTTCTTT. Translated, it gives CASSQTSELGQSTEAFF. The chain uses TRBV18 and TRBJ1-1; 7 bases agree with TRBD1. Germline values: CDR1 KGHSH, CDR2 LQKENI. After removal of 6 bases from V and 4 bases from J, the junction contained 17 bases not matched to a gene. The CDR3 contains 17 residues.

V and J are TRBV19 and TRBJ1-5, with 7 bases fitting TRBD1. Germline V lookup: CDR1 LNHDA, CDR2 SQIVND (reference sequence). The CDR3 runs to 16 residues. With V trimmed by 3 bases and J by 3 bases, 8 bases remained unmatched. Here the CDR3 DNA reads TGTGCCAGTAGTATCCGTAAAGGGACAGACAATCAGCCCCAGCATTTT. Translated: CASSIRKGTDNQPQHF.

The chain couples TRBV19 to TRBJ1-6; 7 bases line up with TRBD1. Germline CDR1 and CDR2: LNHDA and SQIVND (reference sequence). V lost 5 bases and J lost 9; bases outside the gene matches: 1. The CDR3 is 12 amino acids. The chain's CDR3 is CASSHRGSPLHF. For the CDR3, the DNA is TGTGCCAGTAGTCACAGGGGTTCACCCCTCCACTTT.

The V gene is TRBV5-4, the J gene TRBJ1-4; unclear D gene. This CDR3 has 14 amino acids. Trimming shortened V by 0 bases and J by 3 bases, and 6 bases separated the two germline ends. From germline, CDR1 is SGHNT and CDR2 YYREEE (reference sequence). This CDR3 is CASSLGAPNEKLFF. The CDR3, as DNA: TGTGCCAGCAGCTTGGGAGCACCTAATGAAAAACTGTTTTTT.

The chain couples TRBV11-2 to TRBJ2-1; D not certain. This CDR3 has 15 amino acids. Germline loops: CDR1 SGHAT, CDR2 FQNNGV. Trimming cost V 4 bases and J 0 bases, with 10 bases left between them. CDR3 residues: CASSSQASSYNEQFF. The CDR3, as DNA: TGTGCCAGCAGCTCCCAGGCGAGCTCCTACAATGAGCAGTTCTTC.

The V call is TRBV18, the J call TRBJ1-2; 7 nucleotides match TRBD1. Germline V gives CDR1 KGHSH, CDR2 LQKENI. The CDR3 sequence is 16 residues long. V was pared by 3 bases and J by 7 bases, with 14 bases of the junction left unmatched. The CDR3 loop reads CASSPGQGVSSSGYTF. The CDR3 coding sequence is TGTGCCAGCTCACCGGGGCAGGGGGTTTCGTCGAGTGGCTACACCTTC.

The chain uses TRBV19 and TRBJ2-1; 13 nucleotides line up with TRBD2. J was trimmed by 14 bases and V by 10 bases; bases with no gene match: 8. The CDR3 runs to 12 residues. Germline assignment: CDR1 LNHDA and CDR2 SQIVND (reference sequence). CDR3 coding DNA: TGTGCCACCGCGGGACTAGCGGGAACGAAGTTCTTC. It translates to CATAGLAGTKFF.

V is TRBV3-1 (or the pseudogene TRBV3-2) and J is TRBJ1-1; TRBD1 matches at 7 bases. Per the germline V gene, CDR1 is LGHDT and CDR2 is YNNKEL (reference sequence). The CDR3 is 15 residues long. The J segment lost 5 bases and the V segment lost 2 bases, leaving 8 bases of the junction unmatched. The CDR3 coding sequence is TGTGCCAGCAGCCAATTCGGCAGGGGGGATACTGAAGCTTTCTTT. Protein: CASSQFGRGDTEAFF.

The V call is TRBV30, the J call TRBJ1-4; D uncertain. This CDR3 contains 11 residues. Germline V gene sequence: CDR1 GTSNPN, CDR2 SVGIG (reference sequence). CDR3 coding DNA: TGTGCTGCGGTAGCGTTTGAAAAACTGTTTTTT. It encodes CAAVAFEKLFF.

This clone came up a few times. CDR3 in amino acids: CASSLAASGENTGELFF. CDR3 sequence (DNA): TGTGCCAGCAGCTTAGCGGCTAGCGGGGAGAACACCGGGGAGCTGTTTTTT. The rearrangement uses TRBV7-8 and TRBJ2-2, with 9 nucleotides matching TRBD2. Trimming removed 0 bases from V and 1 base from J; junction bases left unmatched: 3. CDR1 is SGHVS, CDR2 FQNEAQ, per germline. This CDR3 region has 17 residues.

This clone has just a few counts. The chain carries TRBV27 and TRBJ2-7, with TRBD2 identical over 10 bases. The trim removed 5 bases at V and 1 base at J, leaving 5 bases unmatched. The length of the CDR3 is 15 residues. Per germline, CDR1 MNHEY and CDR2 SMNVEV (reference sequence). The CDR3, as DNA: TGTGCCAGCAGTCCTAGGACTAGCGGTTCCTACGAGCAGTACTTC. Translation gives CASSPRTSGSYEQYF.